Listed below are T cell receptor beta chains from one sample, sequenced in a study of blood T cell repertoires in COVID-19. The repertoire was sequenced with immunoSEQ multiplex PCR; TCRdb's copy has only in-frame clones and lacks some. The sample yields some 350,000 clones, about 88% seen once. The sequenced sample consisted of peripheral blood. These receptors came from a human donor in a cohort sampled during active COVID-19. Each CDR3 is given with its conserved first and last residue. D genes are given only for firm matches. Clone size is shown for a subset of rows, as once, few, many or a class of expanded clone.

D gene: TRBD2; V gene: TRBV7-3; CDR3 length: 14; clone size: once; J gene: TRBJ2-7; CDR3 protein: CASSLAGGRYEQYF; CDR3 DNA: TGTGCCAGCAGCTTAGCGGGGGGGCGATACGAGCAGTACTTC
D gene: TRBD1; V gene: TRBV7-8; CDR3 length: 14; clone size: .; J gene: TRBJ2-7; CDR3 protein: CASSTRDRAYEQYF; CDR3 DNA: TGTGCCAGCAGTACCCGGGACAGGGCCTACGAGCAGTACTTC
D gene: TRBD1; V gene: TRBV28; CDR3 length: 15; clone size: once; J gene: TRBJ2-3; CDR3 protein: CASSLSLGQGDTQYF; CDR3 DNA: TGTGCCAGCAGTTTATCCCTGGGACAGGGGGATACGCAGTATTTT
D gene: TRBD2; V gene: TRBV19; CDR3 length: 17; clone size: .; J gene: TRBJ2-3; CDR3 protein: CASSPERLAGGTDTQYF; CDR3 DNA: TGTGCCAGTAGTCCAGAGCGACTAGCGGGAGGGACAGATACGCAGTATTTT
D gene: .; V gene: TRBV25-1; CDR3 length: 12; clone size: .; J gene: TRBJ2-1; CDR3 protein: CASSLTGNEQFF; CDR3 DNA: TGTGCCAGCAGTTTAACCGGCAATGAGCAGTTCTTC
D gene: TRBD1; V gene: TRBV7-2; CDR3 length: 13; clone size: .; J gene: TRBJ2-1; CDR3 protein: CASSLGQVNEQFF; CDR3 DNA: TGTGCCAGCAGCTTGGGACAGGTCAATGAGCAGTTCTTC
D gene: TRBD1; V gene: TRBV5-1; CDR3 length: 14; clone size: .; J gene: TRBJ1-2; CDR3 protein: CASSFSQGGSGYTF; CDR3 DNA: TGCGCCAGCAGCTTTTCCCAGGGGGGAAGCGGCTACACCTTC
D gene: .; V gene: TRBV13; CDR3 length: 16; clone size: .; J gene: TRBJ2-2; CDR3 protein: CASSSLEARSAGELFF; CDR3 DNA: TGTGCCAGCAGCTCCCTTGAGGCCCGGTCGGCCGGGGAGCTGTTTTTT
D gene: TRBD2; V gene: TRBV2; CDR3 length: 14; clone size: .; J gene: TRBJ2-7; CDR3 protein: CASRGTSAGREQYF; CDR3 DNA: TGTGCCAGCAGGGGGACTAGCGCCGGGCGGGAGCAGTACTTC
D gene: TRBD2; V gene: TRBV5-4; CDR3 length: 16; clone size: .; J gene: TRBJ2-2; CDR3 protein: CASSYDGGSVTGELFF; CDR3 DNA: TGTGCCAGCAGTTACGACGGGGGGAGCGTCACCGGGGAGCTGTTTTTT
D gene: TRBD1; V gene: TRBV6-6; CDR3 length: 16; clone size: .; J gene: TRBJ2-7; CDR3 protein: CASSGPGQGRIYEQYF; CDR3 DNA: TGTGCCAGCAGCGGGCCGGGACAGGGCCGAATCTACGAGCAGTACTTC
D gene: TRBD2; V gene: TRBV11-3; CDR3 length: 16; clone size: .; J gene: TRBJ2-3; CDR3 protein: CASSLGGGGNTDTQYF; CDR3 DNA: TGTGCCAGCAGCTTAGGTGGGGGGGGAAACACAGATACGCAGTATTTT
D gene: TRBD1; V gene: TRBV7-2; CDR3 length: 16; clone size: .; J gene: TRBJ1-2; CDR3 protein: CASSLAPGQSMYGYTF; CDR3 DNA: TGTGCCAGCAGCTTAGCCCCGGGACAGAGTATGTATGGCTACACCTTC
D gene: TRBD1; V gene: TRBV18; CDR3 length: 15; clone size: .; J gene: TRBJ2-2; CDR3 protein: CASSPWTGDTGELFF; CDR3 DNA: TGTGCCAGCTCACCTTGGACAGGGGACACCGGGGAGCTGTTTTTT
D gene: .; V gene: TRBV11-2; CDR3 length: 12; clone size: .; J gene: TRBJ2-2; CDR3 protein: CASTRGTGELFF; CDR3 DNA: TGTGCCAGTACGCGGGGAACCGGGGAGCTGTTTTTT
D gene: TRBD2; V gene: TRBV4-1; CDR3 length: 16; clone size: .; J gene: TRBJ2-7; CDR3 protein: CASSPRVREGSYEQYF; CDR3 DNA: TGCGCCAGCAGCCCCCGAGTCCGGGAGGGATCCTACGAGCAGTACTTC
D gene: .; V gene: TRBV6-4; CDR3 length: 12; clone size: .; J gene: TRBJ2-2; CDR3 protein: CASSDSSGELFF; CDR3 DNA: TGTGCCAGCAGTGACTCGTCAGGGGAGCTGTTTTTT
D gene: .; V gene: TRBV27; CDR3 length: 16; clone size: .; J gene: TRBJ2-1; CDR3 protein: CASRAGWTPHYNEQFF; CDR3 DNA: TGTGCCAGCAGGGCGGGGTGGACACCTCACTACAATGAGCAGTTCTTC
D gene: .; V gene: TRBV5-4; CDR3 length: 15; clone size: .; J gene: TRBJ1-1; CDR3 protein: CASSLPRGEGTEAFF; CDR3 DNA: TGTGCCAGCAGCTTGCCCCGAGGAGAGGGAACTGAAGCTTTCTTT
D gene: .; V gene: TRBV29-1; CDR3 length: 15; clone size: .; J gene: TRBJ2-1; CDR3 protein: CSVVVAGQGINEQFF; CDR3 DNA: TGCAGCGTTGTTGTAGCGGGCCAGGGGATCAATGAGCAGTTCTTC
D gene: .; V gene: TRBV7-9; CDR3 length: 14; clone size: .; J gene: TRBJ1-4; CDR3 protein: CASSLRATNEKLFF; CDR3 DNA: TGTGCCAGCAGCTTGCGTGCAACTAATGAAAAACTGTTTTTT
D gene: TRBD1; V gene: TRBV11-3; CDR3 length: 14; clone size: .; J gene: TRBJ2-1; CDR3 protein: CASSRDRAISEQFF; CDR3 DNA: TGTGCCAGCAGCCGTGACAGGGCTATCAGTGAGCAGTTCTTC
D gene: .; V gene: TRBV30; CDR3 length: 13; clone size: .; J gene: TRBJ1-1; CDR3 protein: CACRRDMNTEAFF; CDR3 DNA: TGTGCCTGTCGCAGGGATATGAACACTGAAGCTTTCTTT
D gene: TRBD1; V gene: TRBV5-5; CDR3 length: 17; clone size: .; J gene: TRBJ1-3; CDR3 protein: CASSLGQGATSGNTIYF; CDR3 DNA: TGTGCCAGCAGTCTTGGACAGGGGGCCACCTCTGGAAACACCATATATTTT
D gene: .; V gene: TRBV6-2/TRBV6-3; CDR3 length: 14; clone size: .; J gene: TRBJ2-7; CDR3 protein: CASSYVSGSYEQYF; CDR3 DNA: TGTGCCAGCAGTTACGTGTCAGGGTCCTACGAGCAGTACTTC
D gene: .; V gene: TRBV5-1; CDR3 length: 18; clone size: .; J gene: TRBJ2-3; CDR3 protein: CASSFQGIALLSTDTQYF; CDR3 DNA: TGCGCCAGCAGCTTCCAAGGTATTGCGTTACTATCCACAGATACGCAGTATTTT
D gene: TRBD1; V gene: TRBV6-5; CDR3 length: 13; clone size: .; J gene: TRBJ1-6; CDR3 protein: CASSFSGGSPLHF; CDR3 DNA: TGTGCCAGCAGTTTCTCAGGGGGTTCACCCCTCCACTTT
D gene: TRBD1; V gene: TRBV4-1; CDR3 length: 15; clone size: .; J gene: TRBJ2-7; CDR3 protein: CASSQDVGQGYKQYF; CDR3 DNA: TGCGCCAGCAGCCAGGATGTGGGACAGGGCTACAAGCAGTACTTC
D gene: TRBD2; V gene: TRBV4-1; CDR3 length: 16; clone size: .; J gene: TRBJ2-1; CDR3 protein: CASSQDWGLELGEQFF; CDR3 DNA: TGCGCCAGCAGCCAAGATTGGGGACTAGAACTAGGTGAGCAGTTCTTC
D gene: TRBD1; V gene: TRBV7-3; CDR3 length: 14; clone size: .; J gene: TRBJ2-3; CDR3 protein: CASSPTGGADTQYF; CDR3 DNA: TGTGCCAGCAGCCCGACAGGGGGGGCAGATACGCAGTATTTT
D gene: .; V gene: TRBV7-9; CDR3 length: 13; clone size: .; J gene: TRBJ1-2; CDR3 protein: CASRYETYRGYTF; CDR3 DNA: TGTGCCAGCAGATACGAGACTTATCGTGGCTACACCTTC
D gene: TRBD2; V gene: TRBV4-1; CDR3 length: 14; clone size: .; J gene: TRBJ2-1; CDR3 protein: CASSRGGTYNEQFF; CDR3 DNA: TGCGCCAGCAGCCGGGGAGGGACCTACAATGAGCAGTTCTTC
D gene: .; V gene: TRBV19; CDR3 length: 15; clone size: .; J gene: TRBJ1-5; CDR3 protein: CASSATPGVNQPQHF; CDR3 DNA: TGTGCCAGTAGTGCTACGCCAGGGGTCAATCAGCCCCAGCATTTT
D gene: .; V gene: TRBV10-3; CDR3 length: 14; clone size: .; J gene: TRBJ2-1; CDR3 protein: CAISVGSPYNEQFF; CDR3 DNA: TGTGCCATCAGTGTCGGGAGCCCCTACAATGAGCAGTTCTTC
D gene: .; V gene: TRBV5-4; CDR3 length: 16; clone size: .; J gene: TRBJ2-7; CDR3 protein: CASSLDQRAASYEQYF; CDR3 DNA: TGTGCCAGCAGCTTGGATCAGCGGGCAGCTTCCTACGAGCAGTACTTC
D gene: TRBD1; V gene: TRBV11-2; CDR3 length: 14; clone size: .; J gene: TRBJ2-1; CDR3 protein: CASSRRQGGNEQFF; CDR3 DNA: TGTGCCAGCAGCCGTCGACAGGGCGGCAATGAGCAGTTCTTC
D gene: .; V gene: TRBV20-1; CDR3 length: 13; clone size: .; J gene: TRBJ2-7; CDR3 protein: CSASLAGGNEQYF; CDR3 DNA: TGCAGTGCTAGTCTGGCGGGCGGTAACGAGCAGTACTTC
D gene: TRBD1; V gene: TRBV28; CDR3 length: 15; clone size: .; J gene: TRBJ2-5; CDR3 protein: CASSLFRDRDETQYF; CDR3 DNA: TGTGCCAGCAGTTTATTCCGGGACAGGGATGAGACCCAGTACTTC
D gene: TRBD2; V gene: TRBV19; CDR3 length: 16; clone size: few; J gene: TRBJ2-2; CDR3 protein: CASSRAGGPNTGELFF; CDR3 DNA: TGTGCCAGTAGTAGGGCGGGAGGGCCGAACACCGGGGAGCTGTTTTTT
D gene: .; V gene: TRBV7-9; CDR3 length: 15; clone size: .; J gene: TRBJ2-7; CDR3 protein: CASSLGAEAGYEQYF; CDR3 DNA: TGTGCCAGCAGCTTAGGGGCAGAAGCGGGCTACGAGCAGTACTTC
D gene: TRBD1; V gene: TRBV2; CDR3 length: 16; clone size: .; J gene: TRBJ1-5; CDR3 protein: CASSERVDRVNQPQHF; CDR3 DNA: TGTGCCAGCAGTGAAAGGGTGGACAGGGTAAATCAGCCCCAGCATTTT
D gene: TRBD1; V gene: TRBV19; CDR3 length: 14; clone size: .; J gene: TRBJ2-7; CDR3 protein: CASSIGTGSHEQYF; CDR3 DNA: TGTGCCAGTAGTATAGGGACAGGCTCCCACGAGCAGTACTTC